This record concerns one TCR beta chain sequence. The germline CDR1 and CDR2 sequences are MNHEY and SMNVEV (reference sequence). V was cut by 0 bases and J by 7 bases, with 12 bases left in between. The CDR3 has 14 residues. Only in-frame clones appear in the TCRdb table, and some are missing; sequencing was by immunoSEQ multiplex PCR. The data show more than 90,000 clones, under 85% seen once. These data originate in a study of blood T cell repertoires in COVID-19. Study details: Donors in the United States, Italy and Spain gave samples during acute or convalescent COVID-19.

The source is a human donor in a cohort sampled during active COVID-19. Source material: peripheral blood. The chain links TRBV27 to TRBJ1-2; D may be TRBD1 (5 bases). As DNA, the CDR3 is TGTGCCAGCAGTTTATCGCAGGGTTTAGGTGGCTACACCTTC. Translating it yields CASSLSQGLGGYTF.